A single sample is the source of the 26 T cell receptor beta chains below, sequenced in a study of T cell changes during pregnancy in multiple sclerosis. Produced via immunoSEQ multiplex PCR; TCRdb's table is partial and in-frame only. The data hold 130,000 or so clones, with about 96% observed a single time. Sequenced material: peripheral blood, taken after pregnancy. The receptors here all came from a female donor with multiple sclerosis, enrolled in a pregnancy study.

The genes are TRBV15 and TRBJ2-7; TRBD2 matches 8 bases. The CDR3 sequence is 17 residues long. The V gene's germline CDR1 is LNHNV and CDR2 YYDKDF (reference sequence). With 5 bases clipped from V and 2 bases from J, the junction kept 14 bases outside the gene matches. The CDR3 nucleotides read TGTGCCACCAGCTCGATGGGGTTAAGCGGGAGTCCCTACGAGCAGTACTTC. Encoded protein: CATSSMGLSGSPYEQYF. Complete variable domain (other parts from reference TRBV15 and TRBJ2-7): DAMVIQNPRYQVTQFGKPVTLSCSQTLNHNVMYWYQQKSSQAPKLLFHYYDKDFNNEADTPDNFQSRRPNTSFCFLDIRSPGLGDTAMYLCATSSMGLSGSPYEQYFGPGTRLTVT.

This clone was observed once. This chain uses TRBV28 with TRBJ2-1, with D perhaps TRBD1 (6 bases). Trimming stripped 7 bases from V and 4 bases from J, with 14 bases between. Germline V lookup: CDR1 MDHEN, CDR2 SYDVKM. The CDR3 has 14 amino acids. The DNA for the CDR3 is TGTGCCAGCAAAGGGGGAGATGTGTACAATGAGCAGTTCTTC. Encoded protein: CASKGGDVYNEQFF.

This clone was observed a single time. The rearrangement uses TRBV5-1 and TRBJ2-2, with 7 positions matching TRBD1. V was pared by 4 bases and J by 9 bases, with 12 bases of the junction left unmatched. Germline-derived CDR1 and CDR2 are SGHRS and YFSETQ. The CDR3 length is 15 residues. The CDR3 sequence: CASSPIGQVQRELFF. The CDR3 coding sequence is TGCGCCAGCAGCCCTATCGGACAGGTTCAGAGGGAGCTGTTTTTT.

The chain is built from TRBV5-1 and TRBJ2-2; 8 bases map to TRBD2. The CDR3 has 17 amino acids. J gave up 7 bases and V 0 bases, and 11 bases lay outside the gene matches. Germline V CDR1 and CDR2: SGHRS, YFSETQ. As DNA, the CDR3 is TGCGCCAGCAGCTTGGGGGCCGGGAGGGCCATGAGCGGGGAGCTGTTTTTT. It encodes CASSLGAGRAMSGELFF.

V is TRBV16 and J is TRBJ2-3; TRBD2 matches at 11 bases. CDR3 length equals 16 residues. J lost 3 bases, V lost 5 bases, and 7 bases had no gene match. Germline V gene lookup returns CDR1 KGHSY and CDR2 FQNENV. In DNA form, the CDR3 reads TGTGCCAGCAGCGGGAGACTAGCGGGGCGAACAGATACGCAGTATTTT. Translated, it gives CASSGRLAGRTDTQYF.

This chain links TRBV7-6 with TRBJ2-1, with TRBD1 matching over 8 bases. This CDR3 comprises 13 residues. V trimming: 3 bases; J trimming: 5 bases; junction bases outside the gene matches: 0. In germline, CDR1 is SGHVS, CDR2 FNYEAQ. In nucleotides, the CDR3 is TGTGCCAGCAGCTTGACAGGGGACAATGAGCAGTTCTTC. It specifies CASSLTGDNEQFF.

This chain uses TRBV7-6 with TRBJ2-6; D perhaps matches TRBD2 (6 bases). The V gene lost 3 bases and the J gene lost 3 bases, with 9 bases spanning the gap. CDR3 length: 15 residues. Germline lookup yields CDR1 SGHVS and CDR2 FNYEAQ. The CDR3 nucleotides read TGTGCCAGCAGCTTGGGGGGAGTTGGGGCCAACGTCCTGACTTTC. It translates to CASSLGGVGANVLTF.

The CDR3 is CASSVSNPSSYEQYF. CDR3 in DNA: TGTGCCAGCAGTGTGAGCAACCCGAGCTCCTACGAGCAGTACTTC. The rearrangement uses TRBV2 and TRBJ2-7; D not certain. This CDR3 region has 15 residues. The germline V gene encodes CDR1 SNHLY and CDR2 FYNNEI. V was pared by 4 bases and J by 0 bases, with 13 bases between.

The chain is built from TRBV5-8 and TRBJ2-3; 12 bases map to TRBD2. V trimming: 0 bases; J trimming: 1 base; junction bases outside the gene matches: 6. This CDR3 is 18 amino acids long. The germline gives CDR1 SGHTS, CDR2 YDEGEE. CDR3 in DNA: TGTGCCAGCAGCTTGGCTTGGACTAGCGGGACGCGCACAGATACGCAGTATTTT. Its protein is CASSLAWTSGTRTDTQYF.

The genes are TRBV15 and TRBJ2-7, with 7 bases that match TRBD1. V shed 0 bases and J 3 bases; nucleotides not matched to a gene: 8. This CDR3 spans 16 amino acids. Germline CDR1 and CDR2: LNHNV and YYDKDF (reference sequence). The CDR3 DNA is TGTGCCACCAGCAGAGATTTCCGGGACAGTCGCTACGAGCAGTACTTC. It codes for CATSRDFRDSRYEQYF.

This chain connects TRBV7-9 to TRBJ2-5; 7 bases are a match to TRBD2. CDR3 length: 17 amino acids. The germline CDR1 and CDR2 sequences are SEHNR and FQNEAQ (reference sequence). The J segment lost 3 bases and the V segment lost 4 bases, leaving 14 bases of the junction unmatched. The CDR3 region is CASSSRAAGVIEETQYF. The CDR3 DNA sequence: TGTGCCAGCAGCTCAAGGGCGGCGGGAGTCATCGAAGAGACCCAGTACTTC.

Worth noting for this clone: The junction and the germline gene differ at one end; a read error may be behind it. This chain uses TRBV2 with TRBJ2-7, with D possibly being TRBD1 (6 bases). The CDR3 is 15 residues long. The V gene's germline CDR1 is SNHLY and CDR2 FYNNEI. The CDR3 coding sequence is TGTGCCAGCAGGGAAGAACAGGGAAGCCCCTACGAGCAGTACTTC. This codes for CASREEQGSPYEQYF.

The genes are TRBV28 and TRBJ2-3, with 7 bases aligning to TRBD1. In germline, CDR1 is MDHEN, CDR2 SYDVKM. The CDR3 spans 12 residues. J gave up 4 bases and V 5 bases, and 0 bases lay outside the gene matches. CDR3 sequence: CASSDRADTQYF. The CDR3 DNA follows: TGTGCCAGCAGTGACAGGGCAGATACGCAGTATTTT.

The chain carries TRBV19 and TRBJ1-1; weak D call: TRBD1 (5 bases). The CDR3 runs to 15 residues. Germline CDR1 is LNHDA and CDR2 is SQIVND (reference sequence). The V gene lost 3 bases and the J gene lost 6 bases, with 17 bases spanning the gap. CDR3 bases: TGTGCCAGTAGTATCGGGTGGCAGGGTATGGCTGAAGCTTTCTTT. Its translation is CASSIGWQGMAEAFF. Together with reference TRBV19 and TRBJ1-1, the CDR3 gives the full variable domain: DGGITQSPKYLFRKEGQNVTLSCEQNLNHDAMYWYRQDPGQGLRLIYYSQIVNDFQKGDIAEGYSVSREKKESFPLTVTSAQKNPTAFYLCASSIGWQGMAEAFFGQGTRLTVV.

The gene calls are TRBV28 and TRBJ2-1, with 10 nucleotides matching TRBD2. V lost 7 bases to trimming and J lost 11 bases; unmatched junction nucleotides: 8. The CDR3 has 13 amino acids. Germline lookup yields CDR1 MDHEN and CDR2 SYDVKM. In DNA, the CDR3 is TGTGCCAGCACAGCGGGAGGGCGAACCCAGCAGTTCTTC. This codes for CASTAGGRTQQFF.

The chain combines TRBV27 with TRBJ2-1; 14 nucleotides agree with TRBD2. The CDR3 totals 15 residues. The germline CDR1 and CDR2 sequences are MNHEY and SMNVEV (reference sequence). The junction had 7 bases not matched to a gene; V was cut back by 6 bases and J by 9 bases. The CDR3, as DNA: TGTGCCAGCAGACAAGGGACTAGCGGGAGAGGTGAGCAGTTCTTC. It translates to CASRQGTSGRGEQFF.

This clone has more than one count but fewer than ten. The chain has TRBV7-9 and TRBJ1-1; unclear D gene. CDR1 SEHNR and CDR2 FQNEAQ come from the germline V gene (reference sequence). This CDR3 comprises 14 residues. Trimming took off 8 bases at V and 2 bases at J, with 15 bases between the two ends. The CDR3 DNA sequence: TGTGCCAGCTGGTCACCCCCAACAAACACTGAAGCTTTCTTT. Translated: CASWSPPTNTEAFF.

The CDR3 loop reads CASSPGNSYSNQPQHF. The CDR3 nucleotides are TGTGCCAGCAGCCCCGGGAATTCTTATAGCAATCAGCCCCAGCATTTT. The rearrangement uses TRBV7-8 and TRBJ1-5; D is uncertain. The CDR3 sequence is 16 residues long. Germline CDR1 and CDR2: SGHVS and FQNEAQ. Trimming took off 5 bases at V and 0 bases at J, with 14 bases between the two ends. The whole variable domain, remainder taken from reference TRBV7-8 and TRBJ1-5, is GAGVSQSPRYKVAKRGQDVALRCDPISGHVSLFWYQQALGQGPEFLTYFQNEAQLDKSGLPSDRFFAERPEGSVSTLKIQRTQQEDSAVYLCASSPGNSYSNQPQHFGDGTRLSIL.

The chain recombines TRBV27 with TRBJ2-2, with D maybe TRBD1 (7 bases). The germline gives CDR1 MNHEY, CDR2 SMNVEV (reference sequence). Trimming cost V 4 bases and J 1 base, with 16 bases left between them. The CDR3 loop spans 17 amino acids. The CDR3 loop reads CASSSLRGAGNTGELFF. The CDR3 bases are TGTGCCAGCAGTTCCCTCAGGGGGGCAGGGAACACCGGGGAGCTGTTTTTT.

V gene TRBV28 combines with J gene TRBJ2-5; the match to TRBD2 covers 11 bases. V shed 1 base and J 5 bases; nucleotides not matched to a gene: 15. Germline loops: CDR1 MDHEN, CDR2 SYDVKM. The CDR3 contains 19 residues. CDR3 in DNA: TGTGCCAGCAGTTTATTCCAACTAGCGGGAGTTGTGGGGGGGGAGACCCAGTACTTC. As protein: CASSLFQLAGVVGGETQYF.

This clone was seen just once. The chain joins TRBV5-1 to TRBJ2-5, with D possibly matching TRBD2 (5 bases). The germline V gene encodes CDR1 SGHRS and CDR2 YFSETQ. The CDR3 has 15 residues. Trimming pared 0 bases from V and 1 base from J, leaving 10 bases between. The CDR3, as DNA: TGCGCCAGCAGCTTGGAACCGGGAAGCCAAGAGACCCAGTACTTC. Its protein product is CASSLEPGSQETQYF.

The J gene is TRBJ2-7, the V gene TRBV5-1; TRBD2 matches at 16 bases. The CDR3 length is 16 residues. The V and J ends lost 6 bases and 6 bases, in that order; junction bases with no gene match: 9. Looked up from germline, CDR1 is SGHRS and CDR2 is YFSETQ. In DNA, the CDR3 is TGCGCCAGCACCGATAAGGGACTAGCGGGAGGGTCCGAGCAGTACTTC. This encodes CASTDKGLAGGSEQYF.

The V call is TRBV19, the J call TRBJ1-1; the D is unclear. Germline loops: CDR1 LNHDA, CDR2 SQIVND (reference sequence). This CDR3 has 16 residues. V shed 3 bases and J shed 0 bases, with 14 bases lying between them. CDR3 DNA: TGTGCCAGTAGTATTGGGCAGGCCGGAATGAACACTGAAGCTTTCTTT. Protein sequence: CASSIGQAGMNTEAFF.

The chain recombines TRBV28 with TRBJ2-7; the D gene is possibly TRBD1 (6 bases). V lost 7 bases and J lost 9, with 13 bases in between. This CDR3 spans 11 amino acids. Germline CDR1 is MDHEN and CDR2 is SYDVKM. In nucleotides, the CDR3 is TGTGCCAGCATCGAGGGGGTAAGGCAGTACTTC. This gives the protein CASIEGVRQYF.

J is TRBJ2-7 and V is TRBV5-4; TRBD1 is a possible D gene (5 bases). The V and J ends lost 4 bases and 9 bases respectively, with 20 bases between them. This CDR3 contains 14 residues. Looked up from germline, CDR1 is SGHNT and CDR2 is YYREEE (reference sequence). The CDR3 reads CASSPGLVDNAQYF. In DNA, the CDR3 is TGTGCCAGCAGCCCAGGGTTGGTGGACAACGCGCAGTACTTC.

The genes are TRBV6-5 and TRBJ2-7, with D perhaps matching TRBD1 (6 bases). The CDR3 is made up of 13 amino acids. The germline CDR1 and CDR2 sequences are MNHEY and SVGAGI. V was cut by 2 bases and J by 3 bases, with 8 bases left in between. CDR3 coding DNA: TGTGCCAGCAGTTACCTACAGGGCTACGAGCAGTACTTC. Translating it yields CASSYLQGYEQYF.